This TCR beta chain originates from a study of cytomegalovirus exposure and HLA in healthy donors. Study summary: It was reported in a later analysis that the 120 or so validation repertoires used the same platform as the roughly 670 first-cohort repertoires.

Clones were sequenced by immunoSEQ multiplex PCR, and TCRdb holds only the in-frame ones, with some missing. The sample has approximately 270,000 clones, around 91% seen once. Looked up from germline, CDR1 is MNHEY and CDR2 is SVGAGI. V dropped 6 bases and J dropped 1 base, with 9 bases sitting between them. The CDR3 is 13 residues long. Comment on this clone: Its antigen is as yet unknown.

Broader study findings: It was reported that the classifier diagnosed cytomegalovirus status with high specificity and sensitivity in both the original and validation cohorts. Under in vitro conditions, a few CMV-associated chains were confirmed as specific for CMV antigens. Rare sequences made up most TCRs, while some public TCRs were found in many donors.

The clonotype comes from a woman younger than 30 in good health and CMV-seronegative. The rearrangement links TRBV6-5 to TRBJ1-2, with D possibly being TRBD1 (5 bases). Sequencing input: PBMCs. CDR3 sequence reads: CASRLDNNYGYTF. CDR3 bases: TGTGCCAGCAGATTGGACAATAACTATGGCTACACCTTC.